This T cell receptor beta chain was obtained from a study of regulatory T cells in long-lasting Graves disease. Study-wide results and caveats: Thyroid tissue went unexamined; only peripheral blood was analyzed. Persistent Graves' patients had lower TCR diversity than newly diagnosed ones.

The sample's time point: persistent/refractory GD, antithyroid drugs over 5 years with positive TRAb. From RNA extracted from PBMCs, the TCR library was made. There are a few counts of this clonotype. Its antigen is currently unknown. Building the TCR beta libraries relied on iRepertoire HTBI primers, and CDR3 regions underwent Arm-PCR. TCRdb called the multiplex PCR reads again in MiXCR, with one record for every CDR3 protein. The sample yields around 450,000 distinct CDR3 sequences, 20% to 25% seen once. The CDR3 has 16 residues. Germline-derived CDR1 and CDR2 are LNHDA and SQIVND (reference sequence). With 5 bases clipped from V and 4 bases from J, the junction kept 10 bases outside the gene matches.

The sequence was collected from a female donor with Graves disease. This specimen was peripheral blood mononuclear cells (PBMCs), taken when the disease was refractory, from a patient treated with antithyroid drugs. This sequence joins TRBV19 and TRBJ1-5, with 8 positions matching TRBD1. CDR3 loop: CASSPDRARGNQPQHF. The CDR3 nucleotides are TGTGCCAGTAGTCCGGACAGGGCGAGGGGTAATCAGCCCCAGCATTTT.